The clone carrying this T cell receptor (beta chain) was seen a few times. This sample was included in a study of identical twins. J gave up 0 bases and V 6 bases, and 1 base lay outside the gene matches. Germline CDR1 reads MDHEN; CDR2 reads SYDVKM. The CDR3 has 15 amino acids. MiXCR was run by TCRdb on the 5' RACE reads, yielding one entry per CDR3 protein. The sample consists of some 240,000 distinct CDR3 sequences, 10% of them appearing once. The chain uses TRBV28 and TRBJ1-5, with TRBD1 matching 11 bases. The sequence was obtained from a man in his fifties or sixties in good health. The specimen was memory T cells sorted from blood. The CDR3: CASRGTGGSNQPQHF. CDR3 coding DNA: TGTGCCAGCAGGGGGACAGGGGGTAGCAATCAGCCCCAGCATTTT.